Listed below are T cell receptor beta chains from one sample, sequenced in a study of blood T cell repertoires in COVID-19. Clones were sequenced by immunoSEQ multiplex PCR, and TCRdb holds only the in-frame ones, with some missing. The table shows roughly 90,000 clones, with 80% occurring only once. The sequenced material came from peripheral blood. The receptors here all came from an older woman with acute or convalescent COVID-19. The CDR3 runs from the conserved cysteine through the conserved F or W. D genes are given only for firm matches. Expanded clones are given a class, and other clones once, few, many or no size at all.

J | length | V | D | size | DNA | CDR3
TRBJ1-2 | 14 | TRBV28 | TRBD1 | - | TGTGCCAGCAGTCTGGGACAGGGGAACTATGGCTACACCTTC | CASSLGQGNYGYTF
TRBJ1-2 | 13 | TRBV6-5 | - | - | TGTGCCAGCAGTTACTCAACCGGTGATGGCTACACCTTC | CASSYSTGDGYTF
TRBJ1-3 | 17 | TRBV5-4 | TRBD1 | - | TGTGCCAGCAACTTGGCCGACAGGGGGCTTTCTGGAAACACCATATATTTT | CASNLADRGLSGNTIYF
TRBJ1-1 | 11 | TRBV6-1 | - | - | TGTGCCAGCAGTTACCGGGGTGAAGCTTTCTTT | CASSYRGEAFF
TRBJ1-4 | 14 | TRBV19 | - | - | TGTGCCAGTAGTGCCCGGACAGTTAATGAAAAACTGTTTTTT | CASSARTVNEKLFF
TRBJ1-3 | 15 | TRBV5-1 | - | once | TGCGCCAGCGGACTTGAGGGCAACTCTGGAAACACCATATATTTT | CASGLEGNSGNTIYF
TRBJ1-4 | 16 | TRBV6-1 | - | - | TGTGCCAGCAGTGAAGCGGGCATAGCAACTAATGAAAAACTGTTTTTT | CASSEAGIATNEKLFF
TRBJ1-5 | 14 | TRBV5-8 | TRBD1 | - | TGTGCCAGCAGCGCCGGGACAGGGTATCAGCCCCAGCATTTT | CASSAGTGYQPQHF
TRBJ2-1 | 16 | TRBV9 | TRBD2 | - | TGTGCCAGCAGCGGGGTAGCGGGTACCTCCTACAATGAGCAGTTCTTC | CASSGVAGTSYNEQFF
TRBJ2-7 | 16 | TRBV27 | - | once | TGTGCCAGCAGTTTAAGAGCGGTGCCCAGCTCCTACGAGCAGTACTTC | CASSLRAVPSSYEQYF
TRBJ2-1 | 12 | TRBV28 | - | - | TGTGCCAGCAGTTCTCTCCGGGAGAATCGGTTCTTC | CASSSLRENRFF
TRBJ2-7 | 15 | TRBV29-1 | TRBD2 | - | TGCAGCGTTGACCAGCTTGGGACTAGCGGGAGCGAGCAGTACTTC | CSVDQLGTSGSEQYF
TRBJ1-1 | 14 | TRBV10-3 | - | once | TGTGCCATCAGTGAGTCCGGACAGTTCACTGAAGCTTTCTTT | CAISESGQFTEAFF
TRBJ1-2 | 13 | TRBV7-2 | TRBD1 | - | TGTGCCAGCAGTGGGGACAGGGGGCACGGCTACACCTTC | CASSGDRGHGYTF
TRBJ2-1 | 13 | TRBV29-1 | - | few | TGCAGCGTTGGACAGACCCTATACAATGAGCAGTTCTTC | CSVGQTLYNEQFF
TRBJ1-1 | 16 | TRBV5-1 | TRBD1 | - | TGCGCCAGCAGCAGGGCCCCAGGGGGGAGCGACACTGAAGCTTTCTTT | CASSRAPGGSDTEAFF
TRBJ1-1 | 14 | TRBV10-3 | TRBD1 | - | TGTGCCGCCGGGACAGGGGGCGGTGCCACTGAAGCTTTCTTT | CAAGTGGGATEAFF
TRBJ1-5 | 15 | TRBV7-2 | - | - | TGTGCCAGCAGCTTAGCGGGGGCAGGCAATCAGCCCCAGCATTTT | CASSLAGAGNQPQHF
TRBJ1-6 | 13 | TRBV7-3 | - | - | TGTGCCAGCAGCGTAGGGAGTAATTCACCCCTCCACTTT | CASSVGSNSPLHF
TRBJ1-2 | 16 | TRBV14 | - | - | TGTGCCAGCAGCCAAGGAAGGGTGACTAATCCCTATGGCTACACCTTC | CASSQGRVTNPYGYTF
TRBJ2-7 | 15 | TRBV5-1 | - | - | TGCGCCAGCAGCCGAGGCGGGACTTACTCCTACGAGCAGTACTTC | CASSRGGTYSYEQYF
TRBJ2-1 | 14 | TRBV6-2/TRBV6-3 | - | - | TGTGCCAGCAGTTTGGGGAGCTCCTACAATGAGCAGTTCTTC | CASSLGSSYNEQFF
TRBJ2-7 | 14 | TRBV6-5 | TRBD2 | few | TGTGCCAGCAGTTCTGGGACTAGCGAGTACGAGCAGTACTTC | CASSSGTSEYEQYF